Listed here are 11 T cell receptor beta chains from one sample, sequenced in a study of technical replicates of blood from several donors. Sequencing was performed with immunoSEQ multiplex PCR; in TCRdb, only in-frame clones are kept and a portion is missing. The top ten clones hold 3% to 5% of a sample with tens of thousands of clones, more than 80% of them seen once. The material sequenced was PBMCs. These TCRs come from a human donor in good health. Some clones in this sample may be carry-over from other donors' samples.

The chain employs TRBV4-2 and TRBJ2-7; 10 bases map to TRBD2. Germline trimming cut 1 base from V and 11 bases from J; bases unmatched to any gene: 17. The CDR3 contains 17 residues. Germline V gives CDR1 LGHNA, CDR2 YNFKEQ. This CDR3 is CASSQGRGTSEGMVKYF. The CDR3 DNA sequence: TGTGCCAGCAGCCAAGGACGCGGGACTAGCGAAGGGATGGTAAAGTACTTC.

The V gene is TRBV7-2, the J gene TRBJ2-7; D unclear. With 4 bases removed from V and 5 bases from J, the gap between germline ends came to 15 bases. The V gene's germline CDR1 is SGHTA and CDR2 FQGNSA. The CDR3 totals 14 residues. CDR3: CASSSWLGRDEQYF. CDR3 DNA sequence: TGTGCCAGCAGCTCGTGGTTGGGCCGAGACGAGCAGTACTTC. The full variable domain, in which reference TRBV7-2 and TRBJ2-7 provide the parts outside the CDR3, is GAGVSQSPSNKVTEKGKDVELRCDPISGHTALYWYRQSLGQGLEFLIYFQGNSAPDKSGLPSDRFSAERTGGSVSTLTIQRTQQEDSAVYLCASSSWLGRDEQYFGPGTRLTVT.

The J gene is TRBJ2-1, the V gene TRBV30, with D unclear. Germline CDR1 is GTSNPN and CDR2 is SVGIG (reference sequence). V shed 5 bases and J shed 7 bases, with 9 bases lying between them. CDR3 length equals 11 residues. Here the CDR3 reads CAWQDLNEQFF. The DNA for the CDR3 is TGTGCCTGGCAAGATCTAAATGAGCAGTTCTTC.

The rearrangement links TRBV4-3 to TRBJ2-6, with D possibly matching TRBD2 (5 bases). Per the germline V gene, CDR1 is LGHNA and CDR2 is YSLEER. The CDR3 runs 17 residues. V lost 4 bases and J 5 bases, leaving 18 bases between the germline ends. DNA for the CDR3: TGCGCCAGCAGCCCTCGCGGACTCGGCCAGAGGGCCAACGTCCTGACTTTC. Protein sequence: CASSPRGLGQRANVLTF.

The V call is TRBV14, the J call TRBJ2-2; 7 bases are shared with TRBD2. This CDR3 is 15 amino acids long. Germline CDR1 reads SGHDN; CDR2 reads FVKESK. The V and J ends lost 0 bases and 6 bases, in that order; junction bases with no gene match: 4. The CDR3 loop reads CASSQDWAGAGELFF. The CDR3, as DNA: TGTGCCAGCAGCCAAGACTGGGCGGGGGCCGGGGAGCTGTTTTTT. Together with reference TRBV14 and TRBJ2-2, the CDR3 gives the full variable domain: EAGVTQFPSHSVIEKGQTVTLRCDPISGHDNLYWYRRVMGKEIKFLLHFVKESKQDESGMPNNRFLAERTGGTYSTLKVQPAELEDSGVYFCASSQDWAGAGELFFGEGSRLTVL.

The V call is TRBV7-6, the J call TRBJ2-7; 10 bases fit TRBD2. The CDR3 loop spans 16 amino acids. Germline V gene sequence: CDR1 SGHVS, CDR2 FNYEAQ. The V and J ends lost 0 bases and 0 bases, in that order; junction bases with no gene match: 2. The CDR3 DNA reads TGTGCCAGCAGCTTAGCCCCTAGCGGGAGCTCCTACGAGCAGTACTTC. Translating gives CASSLAPSGSSYEQYF.

This clone occurred once. This sequence joins TRBV7-9 and TRBJ1-6, with 8 bases matching TRBD1. CDR1 SEHNR and CDR2 FQNEAQ come from the germline V gene (reference sequence). The ends lost 5 bases at V and 8 bases at J; junction bases unmatched: 11. The CDR3 covers 16 residues. CDR3 coding DNA: TGTGCCAGCAGCCCCTGGACAGGGAACGTCGATTCACCCCTCCACTTT. This sequence encodes CASSPWTGNVDSPLHF.

V gene TRBV5-1 combines with J gene TRBJ2-7; 11 nucleotides align to TRBD2. Germline-derived CDR1 and CDR2 are SGHRS and YFSETQ. Trimming removed 3 bases from V and 6 bases from J; junction bases left unmatched: 5. The CDR3 is made up of 14 amino acids. The CDR3 bases are TGCGCCAGCAGCTCACTAGCGGGAGATTCCGAGCAGTACTTC. This gives the protein CASSSLAGDSEQYF.

The rearrangement uses TRBV9 and TRBJ1-6; 8 positions match TRBD1. The ends lost 4 bases at V and 9 bases at J; junction bases unmatched: 3. Looked up from germline, CDR1 is SGDLS and CDR2 is YYNGEE. The CDR3 covers 13 residues. CDR3 coding DNA: TGTGCCAGCAGCTTACAGGGGGTTTCACCCCTCCACTTT. Protein sequence: CASSLQGVSPLHF.

This chain uses TRBV7-9 with TRBJ2-1; TRBD2 matches 11 bases. V shed 5 bases, J shed 9 bases, and the junction held 3 bases outside the gene matches. The CDR3 loop spans 13 amino acids. Germline V gene data show CDR1 as SEHNR and CDR2 as FQNEAQ (reference sequence). The CDR3 protein is CASSDSGRVEQFF. In DNA form, the CDR3 reads TGTGCCAGCAGCGATAGCGGGAGGGTTGAGCAGTTCTTC.

V usage is TRBV29-1 and J usage is TRBJ2-5; D may be TRBD2 (5 bases). The V gene lost 7 bases and the J gene lost 5 bases, with 17 bases spanning the gap. Germline V gene sequence: CDR1 SQVTM, CDR2 ANQGSEA. The CDR3 runs to 13 residues. The CDR3: CSARSGTSETQYF. In nucleotides, the CDR3 is TGCAGCGCGAGGAGCGGCACATCCGAGACCCAGTACTTC.